This passage covers 27 T cell receptor beta chains from one sample sequenced in a study of T cell responses to AZD1222 COVID-19 vaccine (dated by TCRdb to the early 2020s). This sample's time point label indicates: about 28 days (+/-7) after the second vaccine dose. Library prep was done by the immunoSEQ multiplex PCR assay. The table comes from immuneACCESS by way of TCRdb, which keeps in-frame sequences with V and J called. Part of the clones is missing from these tables; in studies checked, under half for an unresolved V gene and the rest for unknown reasons. The sample includes about 120,000 clones, with 85% to 95% observed a single time. The ten biggest clones cover approximately 5% of the sample. The sequenced sample was peripheral blood, obtained 28 days after the second AZD1222 dose. All receptors come from an adult who received the AZD1222 COVID-19 vaccine.

The V gene is TRBV4-2, the J gene TRBJ2-5, with 10 bases matching TRBD2. The CDR3 totals 16 residues. V lost 4 bases to trimming and J lost 3 bases; unmatched junction nucleotides: 8. Germline loops: CDR1 LGHNA, CDR2 YNFKEQ. The CDR3 DNA sequence: TGTGCCAGCAGCCCTAGCACTAGCGGGGTGGAAGAGACCCAGTACTTC. Translating it yields CASSPSTSGVEETQYF.

The V gene is TRBV5-1, the J gene TRBJ1-1; 9 nucleotides align to TRBD1. Trimming at V came to 4 bases and at J to 5 bases, leaving 6 bases not matched to a gene. This CDR3 has 14 residues. The germline gives CDR1 SGHRS, CDR2 YFSETQ. Here the CDR3 reads CASSRGQGGTEAFF. The CDR3 DNA follows: TGCGCCAGCAGCAGGGGACAGGGCGGGACTGAAGCTTTCTTT.

The V gene is TRBV10-2, the J gene TRBJ2-7, with D unresolved. Germline V CDR1 and CDR2: WSHSY, SAAADI. V lost 5 bases and J lost 0, with 23 bases in between. The CDR3 has 18 amino acids. CDR3 region: CASSKPRLSGAGSYEQYF. The CDR3 bases are TGCGCCAGCAGTAAGCCTCGCCTATCGGGTGCCGGCTCCTACGAGCAGTACTTC.

The chain joins TRBV15 to TRBJ1-2; a weak D match, TRBD1 (6 bases). Trimming removed 1 base at V and 0 bases at J, with 9 bases between. Germline CDR1 LNHNV, CDR2 YYDKDF (reference sequence). The CDR3 runs 15 residues. The DNA of the CDR3 is TGTGCCACCAGCAGAGGCAGGGGCGCTAACTATGGCTACACCTTC. It yields the protein CATSRGRGANYGYTF.

A single count supports this clone. The rearrangement uses TRBV6-6 and TRBJ1-5, with D uncertain. V was cut by 0 bases and J by 4 bases, with 7 bases left in between. Germline V lookup: CDR1 MNHNY, CDR2 SVGAGI (reference sequence). This CDR3 contains 14 residues. CDR3 sequence (DNA): TGTGCCAGCAGTTACTCGACGGGGAATCAGCCCCAGCATTTT. Amino acid sequence: CASSYSTGNQPQHF.

This clone was seen once. The chain joins TRBV7-9 to TRBJ2-3; TRBD1 matches at 10 bases. CDR1 and CDR2 from the germline V gene are SEHNR and FQNEAQ (reference sequence). This CDR3 is 14 amino acids long. V was clipped by 4 bases and J by 6 bases; unmatched bases: 4. CDR3 loop: CASSYDRGLDTQYF. The CDR3 nucleotides read TGTGCCAGCAGCTACGACAGGGGGCTCGATACGCAGTATTTT. Looking up the rest from reference TRBV7-9 and TRBJ2-3 gives the full variable domain: DTGVSQNPRHKITKRGQNVTFRCDPISEHNRLYWYRQTLGQGPEFLTYFQNEAQLEKSRLLSDRFSAERPKGSFSTLEIQRTEQGDSAMYLCASSYDRGLDTQYFGPGTRLTVL.

This clone showed up just a few times. The rearrangement links TRBV29-1 to TRBJ1-3; the match to TRBD1 covers 7 bases. This CDR3 region has 13 residues. The germline V gene has CDR1 SQVTM and CDR2 ANQGSEA. V was clipped by 5 bases and J by 2 bases; unmatched bases: 3. CDR3 amino acids: CSVPTGAGNTIYF. CDR3 DNA sequence: TGCAGCGTTCCTACAGGGGCTGGAAACACCATATATTTT. Filled out from reference TRBV29-1 and TRBJ1-3, the complete variable domain reads SAVISQKPSRDICQRGTSLTIQCQVDSQVTMMFWYRQQPGQSLTLIATANQGSEATYESGFVIDKFPISRPNLTFSTLTVSNMSPEDSSIYLCSVPTGAGNTIYFGEGSWLTVV.

J is TRBJ2-3 and V is TRBV2; D is uncertain. The V gene lost 2 bases and the J gene lost 1 base, with 4 bases spanning the gap. CDR1 is SNHLY and CDR2 is FYNNEI in the germline V gene. The CDR3 has 13 residues. The CDR3 reads CASSETRTDTQYF. The CDR3 DNA reads as TGTGCCAGCAGTGAAACCCGCACAGATACGCAGTATTTT.

The CDR3 DNA reads as TGCAGCGCACAGCGGGAGTGGAGAGATACGCAGTATTTT. Translated: CSAQREWRDTQYF. The chain recombines TRBV29-1 with TRBJ2-3, with 8 bases matching TRBD2. This CDR3 has 13 amino acids. Germline V gene data show CDR1 as SQVTM and CDR2 as ANQGSEA. Trimming removed 7 bases from V and 5 bases from J; junction bases left unmatched: 8.

V and J are TRBV7-8 and TRBJ2-3; D could derive from TRBD1 or TRBD2 (5 bases each). Deletions cut 1 base from V and 5 bases from J, with 13 bases between. Per the germline V gene, CDR1 is SGHVS and CDR2 is FQNEAQ. The CDR3 has 15 amino acids. The CDR3 coding sequence is TGTGCCAGCAGCTTAGGGGACGGAGGCGTAGATACGCAGTATTTT. This codes for CASSLGDGGVDTQYF.

The chain recombines TRBV7-9 with TRBJ1-1; D ambiguous. V gave up 2 bases and J gave up 6 bases, with 7 bases separating them. This CDR3 comprises 12 residues. The germline CDR1 and CDR2 sequences are SEHNR and FQNEAQ (reference sequence). CDR3 nucleotide sequence: TGTGCCAGCAGCTTAATTATACCTGAAGCTTTCTTT. This gives the protein CASSLIIPEAFF.

This rearrangement joins TRBV11-1 to TRBJ2-3; possible D gene TRBD1, 6 bases. Germline V gene sequence: CDR1 SGHAT, CDR2 FQDESV (reference sequence). V was shortened by 6 bases and J by 6 bases, with 16 bases between the two germline ends. There are 14 residues in the CDR3. CDR3 in DNA: TGTGCCAGCAGGAGGACAGCCGAAGGGGATACGCAGTATTTT. This translates into CASRRTAEGDTQYF.

The chain recombines TRBV4-1 with TRBJ1-5; the match to TRBD1 covers 7 bases. The CDR3 runs 17 residues. Unmatched junction bases numbered 10, after V lost 3 bases and J lost 2 bases. Germline V CDR1 and CDR2: MGHRA, YSYEKL. The CDR3 coding sequence is TGCGCCAGCAGCCAGCCGGGACAGATAGTTGGCAATCAGCCCCAGCATTTT. This codes for CASSQPGQIVGNQPQHF.

The chain couples TRBV11-2 to TRBJ2-5; D is uncertain. V was cut by 3 bases and J by 2 bases, with 4 bases left in between. There are 12 residues in the CDR3. The germline V gene has CDR1 SGHAT and CDR2 FQNNGV. The CDR3 reads CASSLDQETQYF. CDR3 DNA sequence: TGTGCCAGCAGCTTGGATCAAGAGACCCAGTACTTC.

The chain is built from TRBV2 and TRBJ2-5; the D is unclear. Trimming cost V 6 bases and J 4 bases, with 12 bases left between them. This CDR3 region has 13 residues. Per germline, CDR1 SNHLY and CDR2 FYNNEI. The CDR3 here is CASSGIVGETQYF. CDR3 sequence (DNA): TGTGCCAGCAGCGGTATTGTGGGAGAGACCCAGTACTTC.

V is TRBV5-1 and J is TRBJ2-1; D might be TRBD1 or TRBD2, each matching 5 bases. V was cut by 4 bases and J by 9 bases, with 17 bases left in between. CDR3 length equals 14 residues. Germline CDR1 reads SGHRS; CDR2 reads YFSETQ. For the CDR3, the DNA is TGCGCCAGCAGCCCGGACCGTTGGGGGAGTGAGCAGTTCTTC. As protein: CASSPDRWGSEQFF.

The chain is built from TRBV7-9 and TRBJ1-5; TRBD1 matches at 9 bases. The CDR3 runs 15 residues. Losses at the gene ends were 4 bases for V and 2 bases for J; bases not matched to a gene: 3. Germline-derived CDR1 and CDR2 are SEHNR and FQNEAQ (reference sequence). The CDR3 coding sequence is TGTGCCAGCAGCTCCACAGGGGGCGGCAATCAGCCCCAGCATTTT. Amino acids: CASSSTGGGNQPQHF.

This rearrangement joins TRBV30 to TRBJ2-6, with no clear D. V gave up 1 base and J gave up 1 base, with 5 bases separating them. The CDR3 loop spans 14 amino acids. Germline loops: CDR1 GTSNPN, CDR2 SVGIG (reference sequence). The DNA for the CDR3 is TGTGCCTGGAGTGGTACATCTGGGGCCAACGTCCTGACTTTC. Amino acids: CAWSGTSGANVLTF.

This chain connects TRBV5-1 to TRBJ1-1, with 7 bases matching TRBD1. This CDR3 has 15 amino acids. CDR1 is SGHRS, CDR2 YFSETQ, per germline. The V and J ends lost 4 bases and 5 bases, in that order; junction bases with no gene match: 11. CDR3 DNA: TGCGCCAGCAGCGAGCACAGGGGTGTTCGTACTGAAGCTTTCTTT. It codes for CASSEHRGVRTEAFF. The full variable domain, rest sourced from reference TRBV5-1 and TRBJ1-1, is KAGVTQTPRYLIKTRGQQVTLSCSPISGHRSVSWYQQTPGQGLQFLFEYFSETQRNKGNFPGRFSGRQFSNSRSEMNVSTLELGDSALYLCASSEHRGVRTEAFFGQGTRLTVV.

The chain carries TRBV6-2 or TRBV6-3 and TRBJ1-2; 9 nucleotides align to TRBD1. In germline, CDR1 is MNHEY, CDR2 SVGEGT. The CDR3 covers 14 residues. Germline trimming cut 5 bases from V and 3 bases from J; bases unmatched to any gene: 4. Here the CDR3 reads CASSRTGDDYGYTF. CDR3 nucleotide sequence: TGTGCCAGCAGTCGGACAGGGGATGACTATGGCTACACCTTC.

The chain recombines TRBV14 with TRBJ1-1; D gene uncertain. The CDR3 is 13 residues long. The germline CDR1 and CDR2 sequences are SGHDN and FVKESK. V lost 1 base and J lost 10, with 13 bases in between. CDR3 amino acids: CASSQGIHVGAFF. The CDR3 DNA is TGTGCCAGCAGCCAAGGGATCCACGTCGGAGCTTTCTTT.

The rearrangement uses TRBV4-3 and TRBJ2-3; 8 nucleotides agree with TRBD2. The ends lost 4 bases at V and 0 bases at J; junction bases unmatched: 15. CDR3 length equals 19 residues. Germline V gives CDR1 LGHNA, CDR2 YSLEER. The CDR3 reads CASSREVTSVSLSTDTQYF. In DNA form, the CDR3 reads TGCGCCAGCAGCCGAGAAGTGACTAGCGTAAGCTTGAGCACAGATACGCAGTATTTT.

This rearrangement joins TRBV6-1 to TRBJ1-6; no reliable D call. The CDR3 loop spans 16 amino acids. The germline V gene encodes CDR1 MNHNS and CDR2 SASEGT. V was shortened by 4 bases and J by 1 base, with 11 bases between the two germline ends. The CDR3, as DNA: TGTGCCAGCAGTGCTACCAGAATTTCCTATAATTCACCCCTCCACTTT. It translates to CASSATRISYNSPLHF.

Details on this clone: Other nucleotide sequences from this sample produce the same CDR3. The genes are TRBV20-1 and TRBJ2-5; D remains ambiguous. The CDR3 has 11 amino acids. Germline assignment: CDR1 DFQATT and CDR2 SNEGSKA (reference sequence). Trimming shortened V by 3 bases and J by 0 bases, and 2 bases separated the two germline ends. CDR3 nucleotides: TGCAGTGCTAGGGACCAAGAGACCCAGTACTTC. Encoded protein: CSARDQETQYF.

The J gene is TRBJ1-2, the V gene TRBV6-2 or TRBV6-3; a weak D match, TRBD1 (6 bases). V was trimmed by 2 bases and J by 5 bases, leaving 18 bases between them. Germline CDR1 is MNHEY and CDR2 is SVGEGT. There are 16 residues in the CDR3. CDR3 nucleotide sequence: TGTGCCAGCAGTTACGAGTCGGGGGGCGCATGGTATGGCTACACCTTC. Translation gives CASSYESGGAWYGYTF.

The chain employs TRBV4-1 and TRBJ1-2, with 9 bases identical to TRBD1. The CDR3 covers 16 residues. Germline-derived CDR1 and CDR2 are MGHRA and YSYEKL. V trimming: 0 bases; J trimming: 8 bases; junction bases outside the gene matches: 10. CDR3 nucleotide sequence: TGCGCCAGCAGCCAAGAAGGGACAGGGCGAGATGGAGGCTACACCTTC. It translates to CASSQEGTGRDGGYTF.

DNA for the CDR3: TGCGCCAGCAGTTATGGACAGGGGGACCATGGCTACACCTTC. Translation gives CASSYGQGDHGYTF. This chain uses TRBV5-1 with TRBJ1-2, with 10 bases matching TRBD1. J lost 6 bases, V lost 5 bases, and 7 bases had no gene match. Germline V gene data show CDR1 as SGHRS and CDR2 as YFSETQ. The CDR3 contains 14 residues.